The source of this TCR beta chain is a study of Ad26.COV2.S vaccination and SARS-CoV-2 variants. Treatment specified: roughly 19 received Ad26.COV2.S at low or high dose, single or two shots; several received placebo; per-sample allocation not given. Samples came from day 63 after the first vaccine or placebo injection. The germline V gene has CDR1 MNHEY and CDR2 SMNVEV (reference sequence). The CDR3 contains 16 residues. With 1 base removed from V and 5 bases from J, the gap between germline ends came to 14 bases. Libraries were prepared by immunoSEQ multiplex PCR; TCRdb keeps only in-frame clonotypes and omits some of them. The table shows fewer than 400,000 clones, with under 90% occurring only once.

The sample was peripheral blood, taken in a trial of Ad26.COV2.S vaccine versus placebo. The TCR was taken from a person aged 18-60 years who received the Ad26.COV2.S COVID-19 vaccine or a placebo. This chain uses TRBV27 with TRBJ2-2, with D unclear. The CDR3 region is CASSLLLPKGTGELFF. The CDR3 nucleotides read TGTGCCAGCAGTTTATTACTACCAAAGGGAACCGGGGAGCTGTTTTTT.